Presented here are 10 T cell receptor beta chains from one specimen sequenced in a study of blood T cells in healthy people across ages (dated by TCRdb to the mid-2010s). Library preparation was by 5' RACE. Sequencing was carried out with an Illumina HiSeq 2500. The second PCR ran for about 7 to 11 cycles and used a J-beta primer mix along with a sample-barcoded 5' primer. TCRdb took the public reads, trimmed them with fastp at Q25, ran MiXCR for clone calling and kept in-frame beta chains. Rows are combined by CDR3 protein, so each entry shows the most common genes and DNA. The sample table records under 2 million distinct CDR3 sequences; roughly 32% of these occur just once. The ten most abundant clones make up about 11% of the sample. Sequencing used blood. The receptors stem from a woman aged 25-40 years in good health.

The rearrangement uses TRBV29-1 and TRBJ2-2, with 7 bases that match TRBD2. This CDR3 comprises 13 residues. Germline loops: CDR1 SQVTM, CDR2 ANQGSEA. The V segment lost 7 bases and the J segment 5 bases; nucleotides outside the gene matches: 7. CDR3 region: CSGGGYETGELFF. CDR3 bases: TGCAGCGGGGGGGGTTACGAAACCGGGGAGCTGTTTTTT.

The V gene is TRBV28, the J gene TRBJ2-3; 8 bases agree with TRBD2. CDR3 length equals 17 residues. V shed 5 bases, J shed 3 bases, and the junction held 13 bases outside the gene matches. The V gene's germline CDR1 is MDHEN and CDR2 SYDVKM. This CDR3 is CASSPRAPGTSTDTQYF. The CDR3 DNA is TGTGCCAGCAGTCCAAGGGCCCCCGGGACTAGTACAGATACGCAGTATTTT.

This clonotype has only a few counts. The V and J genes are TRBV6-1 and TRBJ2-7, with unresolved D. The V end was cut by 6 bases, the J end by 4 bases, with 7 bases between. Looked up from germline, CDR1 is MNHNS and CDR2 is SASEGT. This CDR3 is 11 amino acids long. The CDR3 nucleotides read TGTGCCAGCAGGGCAAATTACGAGCAGTACTTC. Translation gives CASRANYEQYF.

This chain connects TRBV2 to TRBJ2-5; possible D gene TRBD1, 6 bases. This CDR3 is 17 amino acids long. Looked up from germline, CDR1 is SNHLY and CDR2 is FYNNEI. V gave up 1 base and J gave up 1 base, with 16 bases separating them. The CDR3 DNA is TGTGCCAGCAGTGAAGGAGCCGGCAGGGGCCGCCAAGAGACCCAGTACTTC. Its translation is CASSEGAGRGRQETQYF.

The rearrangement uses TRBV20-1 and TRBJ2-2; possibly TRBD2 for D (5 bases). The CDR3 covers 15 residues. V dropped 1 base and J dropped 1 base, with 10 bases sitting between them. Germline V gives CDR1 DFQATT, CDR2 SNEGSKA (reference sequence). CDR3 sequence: CSARGVARNTGELFF. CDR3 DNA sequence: TGCAGTGCTAGAGGCGTAGCGAGGAACACCGGGGAGCTGTTTTTT.

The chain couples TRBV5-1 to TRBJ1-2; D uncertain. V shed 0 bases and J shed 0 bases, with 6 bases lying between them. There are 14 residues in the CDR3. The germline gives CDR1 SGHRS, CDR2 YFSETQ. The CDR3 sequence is CASSLGFTNYGYTF. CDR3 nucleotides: TGCGCCAGCAGCTTGGGTTTCACTAACTATGGCTACACCTTC.

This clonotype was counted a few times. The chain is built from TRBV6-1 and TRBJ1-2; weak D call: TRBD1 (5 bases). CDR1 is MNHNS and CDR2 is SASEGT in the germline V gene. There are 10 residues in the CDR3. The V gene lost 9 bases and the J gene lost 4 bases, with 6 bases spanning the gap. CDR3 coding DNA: TGTGCCAGTGACAGCTATGGCTACACCTTC. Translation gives CASDSYGYTF.

The CDR3 DNA sequence: TGCAGTGCTAGAGAATCTGTAACAGAGCATTTGCGCTCCTACGAGCAGTACTTC. Its protein product is CSARESVTEHLRSYEQYF. This chain joins TRBV20-1 and TRBJ2-7; no clear D gene. Germline V gives CDR1 DFQATT, CDR2 SNEGSKA (reference sequence). CDR3 size: 18 residues. Between the trimmed V and J ends, which lost 0 bases and 0 bases, there was a span of 21 bases.

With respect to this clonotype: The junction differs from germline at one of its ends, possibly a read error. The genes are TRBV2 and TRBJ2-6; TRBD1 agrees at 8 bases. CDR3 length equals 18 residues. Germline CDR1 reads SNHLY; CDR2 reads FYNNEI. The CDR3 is CASKGWRTGTSGANVRTF. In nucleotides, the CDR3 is TGTGCCAGCAAGGGGTGGAGGACAGGGACCTCTGGGGCCAACGTCCGGACTTTC. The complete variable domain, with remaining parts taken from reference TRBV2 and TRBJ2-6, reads EPEVTQTPSHQVTQMGQEVILRCVPISNHLYFYWYRQILGQKVEFLVSFYNNEISEKSEIFDDQFSVERPDGSNFTLKIRSTKLEDSAMYFCASKGWRTGTSGANVRTFGAGSRLTVL.

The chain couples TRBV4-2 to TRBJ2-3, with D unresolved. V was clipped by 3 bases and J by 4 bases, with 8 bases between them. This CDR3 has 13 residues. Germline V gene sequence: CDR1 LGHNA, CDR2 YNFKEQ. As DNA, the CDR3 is TGTGCCAGCAGCCAGATCGGAGCAGATACGCAGTATTTT. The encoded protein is CASSQIGADTQYF.